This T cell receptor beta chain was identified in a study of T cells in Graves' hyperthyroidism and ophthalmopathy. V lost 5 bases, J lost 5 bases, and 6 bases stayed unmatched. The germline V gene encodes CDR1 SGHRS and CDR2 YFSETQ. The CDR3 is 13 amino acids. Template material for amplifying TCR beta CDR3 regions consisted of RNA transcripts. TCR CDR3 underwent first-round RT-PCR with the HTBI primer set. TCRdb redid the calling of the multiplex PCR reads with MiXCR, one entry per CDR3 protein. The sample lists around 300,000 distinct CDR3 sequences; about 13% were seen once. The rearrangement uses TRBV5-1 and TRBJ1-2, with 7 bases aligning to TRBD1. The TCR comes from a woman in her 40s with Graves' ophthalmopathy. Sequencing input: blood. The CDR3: CASRAGTDYGYTF. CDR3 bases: TGCGCCAGCAGAGCCGGGACAGATTATGGCTACACCTTC.